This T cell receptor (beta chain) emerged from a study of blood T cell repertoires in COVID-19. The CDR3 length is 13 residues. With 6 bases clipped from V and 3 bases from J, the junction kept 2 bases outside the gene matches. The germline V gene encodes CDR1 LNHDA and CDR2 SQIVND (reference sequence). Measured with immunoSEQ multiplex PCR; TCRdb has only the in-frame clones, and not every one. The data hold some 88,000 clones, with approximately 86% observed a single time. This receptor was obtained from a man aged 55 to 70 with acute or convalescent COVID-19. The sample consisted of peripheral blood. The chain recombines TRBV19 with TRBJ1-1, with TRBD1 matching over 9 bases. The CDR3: CASRGQGYTEAFF. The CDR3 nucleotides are TGTGCCAGTAGGGGACAGGGTTACACTGAAGCTTTCTTT.